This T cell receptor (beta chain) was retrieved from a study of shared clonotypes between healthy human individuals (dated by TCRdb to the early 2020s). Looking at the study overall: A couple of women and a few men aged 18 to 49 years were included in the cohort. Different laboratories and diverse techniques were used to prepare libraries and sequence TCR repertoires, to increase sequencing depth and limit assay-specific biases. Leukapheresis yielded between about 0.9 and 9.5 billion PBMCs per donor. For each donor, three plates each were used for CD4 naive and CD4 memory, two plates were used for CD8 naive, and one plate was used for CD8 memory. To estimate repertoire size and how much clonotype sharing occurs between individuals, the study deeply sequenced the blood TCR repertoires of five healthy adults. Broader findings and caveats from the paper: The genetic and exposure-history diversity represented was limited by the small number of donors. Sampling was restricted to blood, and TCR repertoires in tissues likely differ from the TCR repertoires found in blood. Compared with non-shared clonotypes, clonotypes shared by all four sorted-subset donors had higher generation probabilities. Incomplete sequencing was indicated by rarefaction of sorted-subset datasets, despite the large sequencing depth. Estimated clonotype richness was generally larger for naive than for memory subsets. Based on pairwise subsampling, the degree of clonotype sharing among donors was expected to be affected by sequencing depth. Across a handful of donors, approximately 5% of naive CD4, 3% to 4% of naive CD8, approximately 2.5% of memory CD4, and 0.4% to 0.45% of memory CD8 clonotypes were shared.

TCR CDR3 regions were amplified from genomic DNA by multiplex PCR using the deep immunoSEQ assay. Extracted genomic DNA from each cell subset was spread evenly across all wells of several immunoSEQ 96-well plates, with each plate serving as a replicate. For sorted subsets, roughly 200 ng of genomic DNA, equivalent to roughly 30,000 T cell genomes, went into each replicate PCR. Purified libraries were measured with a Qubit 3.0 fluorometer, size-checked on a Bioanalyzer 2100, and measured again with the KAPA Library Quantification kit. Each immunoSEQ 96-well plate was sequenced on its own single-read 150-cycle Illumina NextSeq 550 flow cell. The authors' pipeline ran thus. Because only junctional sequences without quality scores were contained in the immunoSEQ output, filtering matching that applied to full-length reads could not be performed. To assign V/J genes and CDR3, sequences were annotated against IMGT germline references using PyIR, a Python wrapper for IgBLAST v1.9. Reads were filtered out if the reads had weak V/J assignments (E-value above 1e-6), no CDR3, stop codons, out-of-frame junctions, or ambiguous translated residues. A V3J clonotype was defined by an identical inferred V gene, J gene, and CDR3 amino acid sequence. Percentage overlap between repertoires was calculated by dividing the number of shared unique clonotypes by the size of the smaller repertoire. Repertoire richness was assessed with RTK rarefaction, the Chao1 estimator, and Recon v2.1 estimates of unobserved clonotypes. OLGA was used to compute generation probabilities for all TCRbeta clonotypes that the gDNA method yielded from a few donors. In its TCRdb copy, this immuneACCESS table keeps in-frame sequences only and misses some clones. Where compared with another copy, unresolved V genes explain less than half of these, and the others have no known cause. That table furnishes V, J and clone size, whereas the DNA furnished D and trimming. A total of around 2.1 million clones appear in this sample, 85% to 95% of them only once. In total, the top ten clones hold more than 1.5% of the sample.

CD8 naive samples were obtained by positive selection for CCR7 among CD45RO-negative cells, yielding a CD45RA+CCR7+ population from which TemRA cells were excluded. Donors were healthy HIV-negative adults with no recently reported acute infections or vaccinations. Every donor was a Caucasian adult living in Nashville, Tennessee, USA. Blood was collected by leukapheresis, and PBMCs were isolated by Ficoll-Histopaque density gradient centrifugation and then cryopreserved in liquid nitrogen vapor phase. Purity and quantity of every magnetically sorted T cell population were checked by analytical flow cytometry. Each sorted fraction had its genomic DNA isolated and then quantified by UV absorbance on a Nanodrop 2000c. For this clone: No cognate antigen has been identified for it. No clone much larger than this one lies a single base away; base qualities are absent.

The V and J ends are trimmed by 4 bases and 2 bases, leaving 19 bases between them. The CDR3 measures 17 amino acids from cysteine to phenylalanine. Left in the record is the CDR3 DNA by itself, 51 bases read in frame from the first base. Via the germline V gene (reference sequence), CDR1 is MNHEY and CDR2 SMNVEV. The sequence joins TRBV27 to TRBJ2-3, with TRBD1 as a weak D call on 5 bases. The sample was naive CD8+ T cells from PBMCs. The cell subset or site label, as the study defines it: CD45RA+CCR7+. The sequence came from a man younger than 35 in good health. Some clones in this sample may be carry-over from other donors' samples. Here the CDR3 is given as CASSSGYGAVTTDTQYF. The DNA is TGTGCCAGCAGTTCGGGCTATGGGGCGGTCACCACAGATACGCAGTATTTT.